The 9 T cell receptor beta chains reported below all come from one sample, sequenced in a study of blood T cell repertoires in COVID-19. TCRdb keeps only in-frame clones here, not all; method: immunoSEQ multiplex PCR. The data contain roughly 150,000 clones, roughly 80% of them singletons. Sequencing was performed on peripheral blood. These receptors were obtained from a man aged 50 or older with active or convalescent COVID-19.

V is TRBV28 and J is TRBJ1-2; no reliable D call. Germline V gene data show CDR1 as MDHEN and CDR2 as SYDVKM. The CDR3 runs 12 residues. The V gene lost 10 bases and the J gene lost 4 bases, with 13 bases spanning the gap. This CDR3 reads CATSEVVYGYTF. The CDR3 DNA sequence: TGTGCCACCTCGGAGGTAGTCTATGGCTACACCTTC.

The rearrangement links TRBV5-1 to TRBJ2-1; D uncertain. V gave up 2 bases and J gave up 6 bases, with 6 bases separating them. CDR1 is SGHRS and CDR2 is YFSETQ in the germline V gene. This CDR3 is 12 amino acids long. Here the CDR3 reads CASSFSSNEQFF. The CDR3 DNA follows: TGCGCCAGCAGCTTTTCGAGCAATGAGCAGTTCTTC. The entire variable domain, with the rest obtained from reference TRBV5-1 and TRBJ2-1, is as follows: KAGVTQTPRYLIKTRGQQVTLSCSPISGHRSVSWYQQTPGQGLQFLFEYFSETQRNKGNFPGRFSGRQFSNSRSEMNVSTLELGDSALYLCASSFSSNEQFFGPGTRLTVL.

V usage is TRBV30 and J usage is TRBJ2-1; 7 positions match TRBD1. CDR1 and CDR2 (germline): GTSNPN, SVGIG (reference sequence). This CDR3 has 11 residues. J gave up 9 bases and V 1 base, and 0 bases lay outside the gene matches. The CDR3 bases are TGTGCCTGGAGTGGACAGGGTGAGCAGTTCTTC. It translates to CAWSGQGEQFF.

The chain joins TRBV28 to TRBJ1-2, with a weak D call TRBD1 (6 bases). The germline CDR1 and CDR2 sequences are MDHEN and SYDVKM. The CDR3 covers 16 residues. V lost 10 bases and J 3 bases, leaving 24 bases between the germline ends. CDR3 DNA sequence: TGTGCCATTTCCTTCCGCCGGGGGGGGGCGGACTATGGCTACACCTTC. This sequence encodes CAISFRRGGADYGYTF.

The chain recombines TRBV23-1 with TRBJ2-7; 8 bases map to TRBD1. TRBV23-1 is an ORF, and what it does is uncertain. Trimming took 8 bases from V and 4 from J; bases not matched to a gene: 7. The CDR3 loop spans 13 amino acids. In DNA form, the CDR3 reads TGCGCCAGCGACAGGGGATTATTTTACGAGCAGTACTTC. Translation gives CASDRGLFYEQYF.

The CDR3 region has the DNA TGTGCCAGCAGTTTGGGTAGCGTCCTCCTCTCCTACAATGAGCAGTTCTTC. Encoded protein: CASSLGSVLLSYNEQFF. This sequence joins TRBV27 and TRBJ2-1; D perhaps matches TRBD2 (5 bases). CDR1 and CDR2 (germline): MNHEY, SMNVEV (reference sequence). Deletions cut 3 bases from V and 0 bases from J, with 15 bases between. The CDR3 has 17 residues.

This clone turned up a few times. The chain has TRBV6-5 and TRBJ1-2; D ambiguous. The length of the CDR3 is 14 residues. Germline V gene sequence: CDR1 MNHEY, CDR2 SVGAGI. Trimming stripped 7 bases from V and 0 bases from J, with 12 bases between. The CDR3 region has the DNA TGTGCCAGCAAGACGGGTAGCACTAACTATGGCTACACCTTC. Residues: CASKTGSTNYGYTF.

The chain uses TRBV24-1 and TRBJ2-3; 10 bases align to TRBD1. V lost 3 bases to trimming and J lost 0 bases; unmatched junction nucleotides: 8. Germline V lookup: CDR1 KGHDR, CDR2 SFDVKD. The CDR3 runs to 18 residues. CDR3 bases: TGTGCCACCAGTGATGGGGACAGGGGAATCCCTAGCACAGATACGCAGTATTTT. It encodes CATSDGDRGIPSTDTQYF.

V is TRBV3-1 (or the pseudogene TRBV3-2) and J is TRBJ2-1; 7 bases match TRBD2. The length of the CDR3 is 15 residues. V trimming: 0 bases; J trimming: 5 bases; junction bases outside the gene matches: 4. Germline V gives CDR1 LGHDT, CDR2 YNNKEL (reference sequence). In DNA, the CDR3 is TGTGCCAGCAGCCAAGATCATCTAGCGGACAATGAGCAGTTCTTC. Translation gives CASSQDHLADNEQFF.